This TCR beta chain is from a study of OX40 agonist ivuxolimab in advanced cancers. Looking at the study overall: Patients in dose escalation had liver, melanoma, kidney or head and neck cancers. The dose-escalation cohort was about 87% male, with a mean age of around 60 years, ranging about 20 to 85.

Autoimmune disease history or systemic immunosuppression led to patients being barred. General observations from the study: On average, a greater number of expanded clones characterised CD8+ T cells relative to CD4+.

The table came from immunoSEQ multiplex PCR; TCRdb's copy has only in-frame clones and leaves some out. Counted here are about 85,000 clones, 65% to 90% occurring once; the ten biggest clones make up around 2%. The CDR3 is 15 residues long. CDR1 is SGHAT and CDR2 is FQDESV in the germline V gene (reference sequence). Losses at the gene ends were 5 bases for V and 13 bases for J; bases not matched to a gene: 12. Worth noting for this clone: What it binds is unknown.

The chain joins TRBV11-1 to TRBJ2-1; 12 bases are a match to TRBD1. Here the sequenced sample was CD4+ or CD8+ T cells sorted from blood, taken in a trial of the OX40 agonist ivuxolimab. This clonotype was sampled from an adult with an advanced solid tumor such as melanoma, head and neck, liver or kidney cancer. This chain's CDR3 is CASSAGQGASLKQFF. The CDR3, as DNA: TGTGCCAGCAGCGCGGGACAGGGGGCCAGCCTAAAACAGTTCTTC. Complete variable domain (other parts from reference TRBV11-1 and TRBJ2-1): EAEVAQSPRYKITEKSQAVAFWCDPISGHATLYWYRQILGQGPELLVQFQDESVVDDSQLPKDRFSAERLKGVDSTLKIQPAELGDSAMYLCASSAGQGASLKQFFGPGTRLTVL.